This TCR beta chain was obtained from a study of cytomegalovirus exposure and HLA in healthy donors. Whole-study results and caveats: High specificity and sensitivity for cytomegalovirus status were reported for the classifier. In vitro testing confirmed a few CMV-associated chains as specific for CMV antigens. In the 120 or so validation repertoires, about 94% of cluster scores exceeded 0, per a later analysis.

CDR3 length: 13 amino acids. The J segment lost 4 bases and the V segment lost 8 bases, leaving 7 bases of the junction unmatched. The germline V gene has CDR1 MNHEY and CDR2 SMNVEV (reference sequence). Only in-frame clones appear in the TCRdb table, and some are missing; sequencing was by immunoSEQ multiplex PCR. The sample yields around 400,000 clones, about nine tenths seen once. On this clone: Antigen specificity is unknown.

The rearrangement uses TRBV27 and TRBJ1-2, with 7 bases that match TRBD1. The TCR comes from a woman aged 18-35 years in good health and CMV-seronegative. The sequencing sample was made of PBMCs. CDR3 in amino acids: CASWDSLGYGYTF. The CDR3 region has the DNA TGTGCCAGCTGGGACAGTCTCGGCTATGGCTACACCTTC.